Shown below are 30 T cell receptor beta chains from a single sample sequenced in a study of T cell responses to AZD1222 COVID-19 vaccine. Generated by immunoSEQ multiplex PCR, the TCRdb table keeps only in-frame clones and is missing some. Of around 260,000 clones listed, 90% to 95% are singletons. This specimen consisted of peripheral blood, obtained on day 0 of AZD1222 vaccination. These receptors all stem from an adult in good health.

The chain is built from TRBV5-1 and TRBJ2-1, with TRBD1 matching over 10 bases. From germline, CDR1 is SGHRS and CDR2 YFSETQ. V gave up 4 bases and J gave up 8 bases; unmatched junction bases: 12. The CDR3 is 16 amino acids. The CDR3 region has the DNA TGCGCCAGCAGCCCACGACGGGACAGGGGATTACATGAGCAGTTCTTC. Its protein product is CASSPRRDRGLHEQFF.

The chain recombines TRBV4-2 with TRBJ2-3, with D uncertain. The V end lost 0 bases, the J end lost 4 bases, and 5 bases lay between the germline ends. Per the germline V gene, CDR1 is LGHNA and CDR2 is YNFKEQ. The CDR3 is made up of 13 amino acids. In DNA form, the CDR3 reads TGTGCCAGCAGCCAAGAGATCCCAGATACGCAGTATTTT. Translated: CASSQEIPDTQYF.

The CDR3 is CASSQGGAPYIQYF. The CDR3 DNA follows: TGTGCCAGCAGCCAGGGAGGGGCCCCGTACATTCAGTACTTC. The chain is built from TRBV7-9 and TRBJ2-4, with 7 bases matching TRBD2. Looked up from germline, CDR1 is SEHNR and CDR2 is FQNEAQ (reference sequence). There are 14 residues in the CDR3. V shed 5 bases and J 8 bases; nucleotides not matched to a gene: 9.

The chain joins TRBV7-2 to TRBJ2-3; possibly TRBD1 or TRBD2 for D (5 bases each). The germline V gene has CDR1 SGHTA and CDR2 FQGNSA. This CDR3 contains 13 residues. Deletions cut 2 bases from V and 4 bases from J, with 7 bases between. CDR3 sequence: CASSLWDADTQYF. CDR3 bases: TGTGCCAGCAGCTTATGGGACGCAGATACGCAGTATTTT.

This chain uses TRBV4-1 with TRBJ2-7, with D possibly matching TRBD1 (6 bases). Trimming took 4 bases from V and 2 from J, leaving 12 bases between them. Germline CDR1 reads MGHRA; CDR2 reads YSYEKL. This CDR3 spans 14 amino acids. The CDR3 nucleotides read TGCGCCAGCAGCCCTCAACAGGGAGCCTACGAGCAGTACTTC. Protein product: CASSPQQGAYEQYF.

The gene calls are TRBV28 and TRBJ2-7; 8 nucleotides align to TRBD1. V gave up 5 bases and J gave up 3 bases; unmatched junction bases: 9. CDR3 length: 15 amino acids. Germline-derived CDR1 and CDR2 are MDHEN and SYDVKM. This CDR3 is CASSAPQGAFYEQYF. Here the CDR3 DNA reads TGTGCCAGCAGTGCCCCTCAGGGGGCCTTCTACGAGCAGTACTTC.

J is TRBJ2-2 and V is TRBV12-3 or TRBV12-4, with unresolved D. The length of the CDR3 is 12 residues. V was trimmed by 2 bases and J by 7 bases, leaving 5 bases between them. The chain's CDR3 is CASSLIVGELFF. As DNA, the CDR3 is TGTGCCAGCAGTTTAATAGTCGGGGAGCTGTTTTTT.

This clone showed up just once. The V gene is TRBV7-8, the J gene TRBJ1-2, with 8 bases aligning to TRBD1. The CDR3 is 17 residues long. After removal of 5 bases from V and 4 bases from J, the junction contained 15 bases not matched to a gene. Germline V gene data show CDR1 as SGHVS and CDR2 as FQNEAQ. The CDR3 here is CASSVDREDPPSYGYTF. The CDR3 nucleotides are TGTGCCAGCAGCGTGGACAGGGAAGACCCCCCCTCCTATGGCTACACCTTC.

The rearrangement joins TRBV7-3 to TRBJ1-1; D gene ambiguous. The CDR3 sequence is 13 residues long. V shed 3 bases and J shed 1 base, with 6 bases lying between them. CDR1 SGHTA and CDR2 FQGTGA come from the germline V gene. The CDR3 region is CASSFLPNTEAFF. The CDR3 DNA follows: TGTGCCAGCAGCTTTCTTCCGAACACTGAAGCTTTCTTT.

The genes are TRBV4-1 and TRBJ1-2, with TRBD1 matching over 9 bases. Germline V lookup: CDR1 MGHRA, CDR2 YSYEKL. Losses at the gene ends were 0 bases for V and 4 bases for J; bases not matched to a gene: 3. This CDR3 has 15 residues. CDR3 in DNA: TGCGCCAGCAGCCAAGATAACAGGGGGCCCTATGGCTACACCTTC. This gives the protein CASSQDNRGPYGYTF.

The genes are TRBV5-5 and TRBJ2-7; weak D call: TRBD2 (8 bases). With 4 bases removed from V and 1 base from J, the gap between germline ends came to 18 bases. This CDR3 is built from 16 residues. CDR1 is SGHKS, CDR2 YYEKEE, per germline (reference sequence). The CDR3 region is CASSPGGTAASYEQYF. The CDR3 DNA sequence: TGTGCCAGCAGCCCGGGGGGGACAGCCGCTTCCTACGAGCAGTACTTC.

V is TRBV29-1 and J is TRBJ1-1; no firm D call. Germline V gene sequence: CDR1 SQVTM, CDR2 ANQGSEA. Trimming removed 1 base at V and 6 bases at J, with 12 bases between. The CDR3 runs to 13 residues. CDR3: CSVEATTPPEAFF. CDR3 coding DNA: TGCAGCGTTGAAGCCACGACACCGCCTGAAGCTTTCTTT.

CDR3 protein: CASSGGAAVNSPLHF. The CDR3 nucleotides are TGTGCCAGCAGTGGGGGGGCAGCAGTTAATTCACCCCTCCACTTT. J is TRBJ1-6 and V is TRBV2; possible D gene TRBD1, 6 bases. Germline V CDR1 and CDR2: SNHLY, FYNNEI. This CDR3 comprises 15 residues. Trimming stripped 4 bases from V and 6 bases from J, with 13 bases between. Variable domain in full (rest from reference TRBV2 and TRBJ1-6): EPEVTQTPSHQVTQMGQEVILRCVPISNHLYFYWYRQILGQKVEFLVSFYNNEISEKSEIFDDQFSVERPDGSNFTLKIRSTKLEDSAMYFCASSGGAAVNSPLHFGNGTRLTVT.

The chain couples TRBV2 to TRBJ2-7; weak D call: TRBD1 (5 bases). Germline CDR1 SNHLY, CDR2 FYNNEI. The CDR3 consists of 12 residues. V lost 7 bases and J lost 4, with 11 bases in between. CDR3 bases: TGTGCCAGCACTAAGACAGTTTACGAGCAGTACTTC. Translating it yields CASTKTVYEQYF. Variable domain in full (rest from reference TRBV2 and TRBJ2-7): EPEVTQTPSHQVTQMGQEVILRCVPISNHLYFYWYRQILGQKVEFLVSFYNNEISEKSEIFDDQFSVERPDGSNFTLKIRSTKLEDSAMYFCASTKTVYEQYFGPGTRLTVT.

The gene calls are TRBV5-6 and TRBJ2-1, with 7 nucleotides matching TRBD2. With 0 bases clipped from V and 7 bases from J, the junction kept 1 base outside the gene matches. Germline V CDR1 and CDR2: SGHDT, YYEEEE. This CDR3 has 13 amino acids. The DNA of the CDR3 is TGTGCCAGCAGCTTGGCCGGGAGGAATGAGCAGTTCTTC. Its protein is CASSLAGRNEQFF.

The chain links TRBV19 to TRBJ2-7; 9 bases fit TRBD1. V shed 6 bases and J 3 bases; nucleotides not matched to a gene: 9. Germline CDR1 and CDR2: LNHDA and SQIVND (reference sequence). The CDR3 length is 15 residues. In DNA, the CDR3 is TGTGCCAGTAGAGGGACAGGGAAACTCGACTACGAGCAGTACTTC. Protein: CASRGTGKLDYEQYF.

The rearrangement joins TRBV10-3 to TRBJ1-5; maybe TRBD1 (5 bases). Deletions cut 5 bases from V and 1 base from J, with 9 bases between. The CDR3 totals 14 residues. CDR1 is ENHRY, CDR2 SYGVKD, per germline. The CDR3 sequence: CAISRGGSNQPQHF. The CDR3 bases are TGTGCCATCAGTAGGGGTGGCAGCAATCAGCCCCAGCATTTT.

This sequence joins TRBV6-5 and TRBJ2-1; D possibly corresponds to TRBD2 (6 bases). Germline CDR1 and CDR2: MNHEY and SVGAGI. The CDR3 is made up of 12 amino acids. V shed 5 bases and J shed 10 bases, with 12 bases lying between them. The CDR3 bases are TGTGCCAGCAGTCGGGACTTGACGGAGCAGTTCTTC. Translation: CASSRDLTEQFF.

This clone was seen a single time. The chain employs TRBV7-3 and TRBJ1-2, with TRBD1 matching over 8 bases. Germline CDR1 SGHTA, CDR2 FQGTGA. The junction had 2 bases not matched to a gene; V was cut back by 2 bases and J by 6 bases. CDR3 length equals 13 residues. The CDR3: CASSLGQGDGYTF. The CDR3 DNA reads as TGTGCCAGCAGCTTAGGACAGGGAGATGGCTACACCTTC.

The rearrangement uses TRBV2 and TRBJ2-7, with D unclear. V was shortened by 7 bases and J by 4 bases, with 20 bases between the two germline ends. CDR3 length equals 15 residues. CDR1 and CDR2 from the germline V gene are SNHLY and FYNNEI. CDR3 sequence (DNA): TGTGCCAGCACCGTCCTCGACACCCCGGTTTACGAGCAGTACTTC. As protein: CASTVLDTPVYEQYF.

The chain uses TRBV19 and TRBJ2-5, with D hard to call. From germline, CDR1 is LNHDA and CDR2 SQIVND (reference sequence). Trimming removed 0 bases from V and 7 bases from J, with 9 bases in between. The CDR3 covers 13 residues. The CDR3 region has the DNA TGTGCCAGTAGTATAGATCGAATGGGGACCCAGTACTTC. Translation: CASSIDRMGTQYF.

The chain uses TRBV7-8 and TRBJ2-5, with TRBD1 matching over 8 bases. CDR1 and CDR2 (germline): SGHVS, FQNEAQ. The trim removed 5 bases at V and 3 bases at J, leaving 8 bases unmatched. This CDR3 region has 15 residues. The CDR3 spells CASSPGGQGKETQYF. The CDR3 DNA is TGTGCCAGCAGCCCCGGAGGACAGGGTAAAGAGACCCAGTACTTC.

In DNA form, the CDR3 reads TGTGCCAGCAGTTCAAGGGGTGCGGGAGGCAATCAGCCCCAGCATTTT. Its protein is CASSSRGAGGNQPQHF. This chain uses TRBV28 with TRBJ1-5; TRBD1 might be the D (5 bases). Germline loops: CDR1 MDHEN, CDR2 SYDVKM. V gave up 4 bases and J gave up 2 bases, with 15 bases separating them. The CDR3 sequence is 16 residues long.

The chain is built from TRBV28 and TRBJ1-5, with D perhaps TRBD1 (6 bases). The CDR3 length is 15 residues. With 2 bases removed from V and 4 bases from J, the gap between germline ends came to 12 bases. Germline assignment: CDR1 MDHEN and CDR2 SYDVKM. The CDR3 bases are TGTGCCAGCAGTTTACCCCCGACAGGAAATCAGCCCCAGCATTTT. Translating it yields CASSLPPTGNQPQHF.

This chain connects TRBV5-6 to TRBJ2-7, with TRBD1 matching 7 bases. Per the germline V gene, CDR1 is SGHDT and CDR2 is YYEEEE. The CDR3 spans 13 residues. Germline trimming cut 4 bases from V and 4 bases from J; bases unmatched to any gene: 5. CDR3 nucleotides: TGTGCCAGCAGCCAGGGGGTACCGTACGAGCAGTACTTC. This translates into CASSQGVPYEQYF.

V gene TRBV2 combines with J gene TRBJ2-6; D may be TRBD1 or TRBD2 (5 bases each). V was clipped by 7 bases and J by 0 bases, with 10 bases between them. This CDR3 has 15 residues. Germline V gives CDR1 SNHLY, CDR2 FYNNEI. In DNA form, the CDR3 reads TGTGCCAGCAAGGGACGCATCTCTGGGGCCAACGTCCTGACTTTC. Its translation is CASKGRISGANVLTF.

The chain uses TRBV4-1 and TRBJ2-5; no reliable D call. There are 15 residues in the CDR3. The V end was cut by 4 bases, the J end by 5 bases, with 17 bases between. Germline CDR1 and CDR2: MGHRA and YSYEKL. CDR3 nucleotides: TGCGCCAGCAGCCGCTTTAACAATCAAGAGGAGACCCAGTACTTC. Translating gives CASSRFNNQEETQYF.

This sequence joins TRBV9 and TRBJ2-7; 7 bases are shared with TRBD2. Trimming at V came to 0 bases and at J to 2 bases, leaving 8 bases not matched to a gene. CDR1 and CDR2 (germline): SGDLS, YYNGEE. The CDR3 runs 16 residues. The CDR3 region has the DNA TGTGCCAGCAGCGTAGCTGGAAGCGGGGCTACCTACGAGCAGTACTTC. Amino acid sequence: CASSVAGSGATYEQYF.

The V gene is TRBV2, the J gene TRBJ2-5; D possibly corresponds to TRBD2 (5 bases). V was clipped by 8 bases and J by 5 bases, with 15 bases between them. CDR1 is SNHLY and CDR2 is FYNNEI in the germline V gene. The CDR3 runs 13 residues. The CDR3 DNA is TGTGCCAGCCTCGAGGGTAACTCGGAGACCCAGTACTTC. Encoded protein: CASLEGNSETQYF. Full variable domain (rest looked up from reference TRBV2 and TRBJ2-5): EPEVTQTPSHQVTQMGQEVILRCVPISNHLYFYWYRQILGQKVEFLVSFYNNEISEKSEIFDDQFSVERPDGSNFTLKIRSTKLEDSAMYFCASLEGNSETQYFGPGTRLLVL.

V gene TRBV27 combines with J gene TRBJ2-7, with a possible D match to TRBD1 (5 bases). Germline loops: CDR1 MNHEY, CDR2 SMNVEV (reference sequence). The length of the CDR3 is 15 residues. Trimming took off 1 base at V and 3 bases at J, with 13 bases between the two ends. CDR3 bases: TGTGCCAGCAGTTTATATTCAGCAGGGTACTACGAGCAGTACTTC. Its protein is CASSLYSAGYYEQYF.